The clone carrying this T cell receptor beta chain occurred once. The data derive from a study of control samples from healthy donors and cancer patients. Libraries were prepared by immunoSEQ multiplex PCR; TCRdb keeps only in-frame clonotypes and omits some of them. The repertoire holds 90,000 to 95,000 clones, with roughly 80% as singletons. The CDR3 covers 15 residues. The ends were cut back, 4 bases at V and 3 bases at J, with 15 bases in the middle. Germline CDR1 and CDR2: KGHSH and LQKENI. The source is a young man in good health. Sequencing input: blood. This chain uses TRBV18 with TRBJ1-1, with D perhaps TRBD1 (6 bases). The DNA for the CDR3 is TGTGCCAGCTCACTCAGAGGAGGGGGAGACACTGAAGCTTTCTTT. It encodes CASSLRGGGDTEAFF. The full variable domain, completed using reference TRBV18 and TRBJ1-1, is NAGVMQNPRHLVRRRGQEARLRCSPMKGHSHVYWYRQLPEEGLKFMVYLQKENIIDESGMPKERFSAEFPKEGPSILRIQQVVRGDSAAYFCASSLRGGGDTEAFFGQGTRLTVV.